These 16 T cell receptor beta chains originate from one sample sequenced in a study of T cells in Graves' hyperthyroidism and ophthalmopathy. TCR beta CDR3 regions were amplified from RNA. A first-round RT-PCR of the TCR CDR3 used the HTBI primer set. TCRdb passed the multiplex PCR reads through MiXCR, listing each CDR3 protein once. This sample has a few hundred thousand distinct CDR3 sequences, with more than 15% found just once. Sequencing used blood. The origin of the receptors is a woman younger than 35 with Graves' ophthalmopathy.

This clonotype was seen many times. The chain couples TRBV3-1 to TRBJ1-5, with 7 bases aligning to TRBD1. Germline V gene lookup returns CDR1 LGHDT and CDR2 YNNKEL (reference sequence). The J segment lost 4 bases and the V segment lost 5 bases, leaving 5 bases of the junction unmatched. This CDR3 is 14 amino acids long. Here the CDR3 reads CASSSGTANQPQHF. DNA for the CDR3: TGTGCCAGCAGCTCCGGGACAGCGAATCAGCCCCAGCATTTT.

In the case of this clonotype: A clone one base away is much larger, so this may be a read error. The chain links TRBV7-3 to TRBJ1-1, with D hard to call. The germline CDR1 and CDR2 sequences are SGHTA and FQGTGA. This CDR3 has 15 residues. The V end lost 5 bases, the J end lost 1 base, and 14 bases lay between the germline ends. CDR3 sequence reads: CASSPSSSSNTEAFF. CDR3 nucleotide sequence: TGTGCCAGCAGCCCCAGCTCGTCGTCGAACACTGAAGCTTTCTTT.

This rearrangement joins TRBV5-1 to TRBJ2-1, with a weak D call TRBD2 (6 bases). In germline, CDR1 is SGHRS, CDR2 YFSETQ. Trimming removed 4 bases at V and 10 bases at J, with 12 bases between. The CDR3 extends over 12 amino acids. The CDR3 loop reads CASSTEGLEQFF. The CDR3 bases are TGCGCCAGCAGCACGGAGGGACTGGAGCAGTTCTTC.

The chain is built from TRBV7-9 and TRBJ1-3, with D perhaps matching TRBD1 (5 bases). Germline V lookup: CDR1 SEHNR, CDR2 FQNEAQ (reference sequence). This CDR3 has 17 amino acids. Trimming took 2 bases from V and 0 from J, leaving 14 bases between them. CDR3 coding DNA: TGTGCCAGCAGCTTAAGTTGGGCAGGGTTCTCTGGAAACACCATATATTTT. It translates to CASSLSWAGFSGNTIYF.

This clonotype was recorded many times. The chain has TRBV28 and TRBJ1-1; D may be TRBD1 (5 bases). With 7 bases removed from V and 5 bases from J, the gap between germline ends came to 20 bases. CDR3 length equals 15 residues. Germline V gene data show CDR1 as MDHEN and CDR2 as SYDVKM. The CDR3, as DNA: TGTGCCAGCACCGCGTCGGGGACCTTAAGGACTGAAGCTTTCTTT. This codes for CASTASGTLRTEAFF.

This clonotype was counted at least ten times. The chain carries TRBV20-1 and TRBJ1-2, with TRBD1 as a possible D gene (5 bases). CDR1 and CDR2 (germline): DFQATT, SNEGSKA (reference sequence). The CDR3 has 12 residues. V lost 6 bases to trimming and J lost 2 bases, with 10 bases between them. In DNA, the CDR3 is TGCAGTGCGGAGACAGAAAACTATGGCTACACCTTC. Translated, it gives CSAETENYGYTF.

This chain joins TRBV5-5 and TRBJ2-3, with D uncertain. The CDR3 has 15 residues. Germline values: CDR1 SGHKS, CDR2 YYEKEE (reference sequence). V was shortened by 0 bases and J by 1 base, with 9 bases between the two germline ends. The CDR3 loop is CASSLGWWGTDTQYF. CDR3 bases: TGTGCCAGCAGCTTGGGGTGGTGGGGCACAGATACGCAGTATTTT.

The table lists this clonotype with many counts. The gene calls are TRBV6-1 and TRBJ1-2; 7 bases fit TRBD1. CDR1 is MNHNS, CDR2 SASEGT, per germline. J lost 0 bases, V lost 8 bases, and 3 bases had no gene match. This CDR3 spans 13 amino acids. The CDR3 DNA reads TGTGCCAGCTGGGACAGACCTAACTATGGCTACACCTTC. Protein product: CASWDRPNYGYTF.

This sequence joins TRBV12-3 or TRBV12-4 and TRBJ2-5; TRBD1 aligns across 9 bases. This CDR3 is built from 17 residues. V lost 6 bases to trimming and J lost 1 base; unmatched junction nucleotides: 12. Here the CDR3 DNA reads TGTGCCAGCAGAGGGAACCGGGACAGGGCCTCCCAAGAGACCCAGTACTTC. Its translation is CASRGNRDRASQETQYF.

This clonotype was counted a few times. This chain links TRBV5-1 with TRBJ2-1, with D perhaps given as TRBD1 or TRBD2 (6 bases each). With 4 bases removed from V and 9 bases from J, the gap between germline ends came to 11 bases. The CDR3 has 12 amino acids. Germline lookup yields CDR1 SGHRS and CDR2 YFSETQ. This CDR3 reads CASSPQGGEQFF. For the CDR3, the DNA is TGCGCCAGCAGCCCACAGGGAGGTGAGCAGTTCTTC. Using reference TRBV5-1 and TRBJ2-1 for the parts outside the CDR3, the full variable domain is KAGVTQTPRYLIKTRGQQVTLSCSPISGHRSVSWYQQTPGQGLQFLFEYFSETQRNKGNFPGRFSGRQFSNSRSEMNVSTLELGDSALYLCASSPQGGEQFFGPGTRLTVL.

Note on this clonotype: This may arise from a read error, as a much more abundant clone is one base away. The chain recombines TRBV6-2 or TRBV6-3 with TRBJ2-1; 10 positions match TRBD2. CDR1 and CDR2 (germline): MNHEY, SVGEGT. J lost 6 bases, V lost 6 bases, and 5 bases had no gene match. The CDR3 has 14 amino acids. CDR3 region: CASRQSGGANEQFF. The CDR3 DNA follows: TGTGCCAGCAGACAAAGCGGGGGGGCCAATGAGCAGTTCTTC.

This clonotype was seen at least ten times. The chain uses TRBV6-1 and TRBJ2-7; 8 nucleotides line up with TRBD1. The V and J ends lost 5 bases and 7 bases, in that order; junction bases with no gene match: 13. Per the germline V gene, CDR1 is MNHNS and CDR2 is SASEGT. The CDR3 loop spans 15 amino acids. CDR3 nucleotides: TGTGCCAGCAGTAGTTTCCAGGGGGCGACGGGGGAGCAGTACTTC. Its protein product is CASSSFQGATGEQYF.

As concerns this clonotype: This may stem from a read error, because a much larger clone lies one nucleotide away. The chain employs TRBV11-2 and TRBJ2-2; D possibly corresponds to TRBD2 (6 bases). CDR3 length: 15 residues. CDR1 and CDR2 from the germline V gene are SGHAT and FQNNGV. The CDR3 reads CASSFAGPNTRELFF. The CDR3 DNA follows: TGTGCCAGCAGCTTTGCGGGACCAAACACCAGGGAGCTGTTTTTT.

This chain uses TRBV28 with TRBJ2-1, with D perhaps matching TRBD2 (7 bases). The CDR3 is made up of 13 amino acids. Deletions cut 6 bases from V and 6 bases from J, with 12 bases between. Looked up from germline, CDR1 is MDHEN and CDR2 is SYDVKM. CDR3 loop: CASSGGQGNEQFF. The CDR3 DNA follows: TGTGCCAGCAGCGGGGGGCAAGGCAATGAGCAGTTCTTC.

J is TRBJ2-1 and V is TRBV12-3 or TRBV12-4; 9 nucleotides agree with TRBD2. The J segment lost 9 bases and the V segment lost 5 bases, leaving 11 bases of the junction unmatched. There are 15 residues in the CDR3. CDR3 bases: TGTGCCAGCAGTCCCCGGGCGAGCGGGGGGATTGAGCAGTTCTTC. Translation: CASSPRASGGIEQFF.

The CDR3: CASSSVPGHGNQPQHF. The DNA of the CDR3 is TGTGCCAGCAGTTCGGTACCGGGACACGGCAATCAGCCCCAGCATTTT. This rearrangement joins TRBV12-3 or TRBV12-4 to TRBJ1-5, with a tentative D call TRBD1 (6 bases). The CDR3 is 16 residues long. V gave up 4 bases and J gave up 2 bases, with 15 bases separating them.